Below, 25 T cell receptor beta chains from the same sample are listed, as sequenced in a study of ipilimumab plus nivolumab after autologous stem cell transplantation (dated by TCRdb to the early 2020s). The library was made by the immunoSEQ multiplex PCR assay. TCRdb stores this immuneACCESS table with in-frame sequences only. Part of the clones is absent; in the studies checked, under half of the shortfall reflects unresolved V genes, and no reason is known for the rest. The sample table shows approximately 40,000 clones, and 80% to 95% are seen once. Around 1% of the sample comes from the top ten. This material consisted of PBMCs, taken in a trial of ipilimumab plus nivolumab as post-transplant consolidation. The origin of the receptors is a male donor with multiple myeloma.

The V call is TRBV7-2, the J call TRBJ1-2; possible D gene TRBD1, 5 bases. This CDR3 is 13 amino acids long. Germline-derived CDR1 and CDR2 are SGHTA and FQGNSA. V was clipped by 1 base and J by 7 bases, with 10 bases between them. DNA of the CDR3: TGTGCCAGCAGCTTAGATTGGGGGGGTGGCTACACCTTC. Its translation: CASSLDWGGGYTF.

V and J are TRBV21-1 and TRBJ2-1. TRBV21-1 is a recognized pseudogene. This CDR3 spans 14 amino acids. The chain's CDR3 is CASRLHHSDNEQFF. The CDR3 DNA follows: TGTGCCAGCAGGCTACACCATTCCGACAATGAGCAGTTCTTC.

The chain joins TRBV5-6 to TRBJ2-7; D possibly corresponds to TRBD2 (5 bases). Germline values: CDR1 SGHDT, CDR2 YYEEEE. V was shortened by 4 bases and J by 3 bases, with 17 bases between the two germline ends. CDR3 length: 15 amino acids. The CDR3 sequence is CASSPRSAENYEQYF. The DNA for the CDR3 is TGTGCCAGCAGCCCTAGATCAGCGGAAAACTACGAGCAGTACTTC.

The gene calls are TRBV19 and TRBJ1-5; TRBD1 might be the D (5 bases). The CDR3 runs to 16 residues. The V end lost 3 bases, the J end lost 2 bases, and 14 bases lay between the germline ends. Germline loops: CDR1 LNHDA, CDR2 SQIVND (reference sequence). In nucleotides, the CDR3 is TGTGCCAGTAGTATCAGGTCGGGGGAGGGCAATCAGCCCCAGCATTTT. Protein product: CASSIRSGEGNQPQHF.

The V and J genes are TRBV7-3 and TRBJ2-2; unclear D gene. With 5 bases removed from V and 2 bases from J, the gap between germline ends came to 18 bases. CDR1 is SGHTA and CDR2 is FQGTGA in the germline V gene. The length of the CDR3 is 17 residues. CDR3 amino acids: CASSPRPVPKNTGELFF. The CDR3 region has the DNA TGTGCCAGCAGCCCCCGGCCGGTACCTAAAAACACCGGGGAGCTGTTTTTT.

The J gene is TRBJ2-4, the V gene TRBV18; TRBD1 matches at 8 bases. The CDR3 length is 17 residues. V lost 5 bases to trimming and J lost 0 bases; unmatched junction nucleotides: 9. CDR1 and CDR2 from the germline V gene are KGHSH and LQKENI. The CDR3 coding sequence is TGTGCCAGCTCAACATCTTACAGGGGGAAAGCCAAAAACATTCAGTACTTC. Residues: CASSTSYRGKAKNIQYF.

V and J are TRBV7-2 and TRBJ2-7; the D gene is possibly TRBD1 (5 bases). Trimming stripped 5 bases from V and 2 bases from J, with 16 bases between. The CDR3 runs to 15 residues. Per germline, CDR1 SGHTA and CDR2 FQGNSA. CDR3 sequence reads: CASSAYRSSTYEQYF. For the CDR3, the DNA is TGTGCCAGCAGCGCTTACAGGTCGTCGACCTACGAGCAGTACTTC.

The genes are TRBV27 and TRBJ1-1; unclear D gene. Deletions cut 5 bases from V and 1 base from J, with 8 bases between. The CDR3 loop spans 13 amino acids. Germline V gene sequence: CDR1 MNHEY, CDR2 SMNVEV (reference sequence). CDR3 nucleotide sequence: TGTGCCAGCAGTCAACGGAGGAACACTGAAGCTTTCTTT. It yields the protein CASSQRRNTEAFF.

The gene calls are TRBV28 and TRBJ1-1; 8 bases are shared with TRBD1. There are 16 residues in the CDR3. Looked up from germline, CDR1 is MDHEN and CDR2 is SYDVKM. V shed 6 bases, J shed 0 bases, and the junction held 9 bases outside the gene matches. Here the CDR3 DNA reads TGTGCCAGCAGCTTTGACAGGGGAAGGGTGAACACTGAAGCTTTCTTT. Protein product: CASSFDRGRVNTEAFF.

This clone was seen a single time. Mismatch with germline at one junction end may stem from a read error. This chain connects TRBV27 to TRBJ1-6; D not certain. The CDR3 is 15 amino acids. Germline loops: CDR1 MNHEY, CDR2 SMNVEV (reference sequence). CDR3 sequence reads: CASSSQVSYNLPLHF. The CDR3 nucleotides are TGTGCCAGCAGTAGCCAGGTCTCCTATAATTTACCCCTCCACTTT.

This clone was picked up a small number of times. The J gene is TRBJ2-7, the V gene TRBV18; weak D call: TRBD2 (6 bases). V was clipped by 2 bases and J by 4 bases, with 18 bases between them. Germline loops: CDR1 KGHSH, CDR2 LQKENI. The CDR3 is 16 amino acids. CDR3 residues: CASSPEVGTLGYEQYF. The DNA for the CDR3 is TGTGCCAGCTCACCAGAGGTGGGGACTTTGGGTTACGAGCAGTACTTC.

The chain carries TRBV4-1 and TRBJ1-3; D is undetermined. Germline CDR1 MGHRA, CDR2 YSYEKL. This CDR3 has 16 residues. V shed 3 bases and J shed 2 bases, with 14 bases lying between them. CDR3 DNA sequence: TGCGCCAGCAGCCATCCCGGTAGGGATCCTGGAAACACCATATATTTT. Protein sequence: CASSHPGRDPGNTIYF.

The chain has TRBV18 and TRBJ1-2; TRBD1 matches at 10 bases. This CDR3 has 14 residues. Germline assignment: CDR1 KGHSH and CDR2 LQKENI. Unmatched junction bases numbered 0, after V lost 3 bases and J lost 2 bases. The CDR3: CASSPGQGNYGYTF. The CDR3 DNA reads as TGTGCCAGCTCACCGGGACAGGGGAACTATGGCTACACCTTC.

CDR3 DNA sequence: TGTGCCAGCAGTACGGTCGGGGAGGGTATCTACGAGCAGTACTTC. Its protein is CASSTVGEGIYEQYF. The chain couples TRBV28 to TRBJ2-7; 7 bases align to TRBD2. The CDR3 sequence is 15 residues long. The trim removed 5 bases at V and 3 bases at J, leaving 10 bases unmatched. Germline assignment: CDR1 MDHEN and CDR2 SYDVKM.

The chain uses TRBV4-3 and TRBJ2-7, with 8 positions matching TRBD2. Germline V gene lookup returns CDR1 LGHNA and CDR2 YSLEER. This CDR3 is built from 17 residues. Trimming at V came to 0 bases and at J to 4 bases, leaving 11 bases not matched to a gene. CDR3: CASSQDPAGGLTYEQYF. CDR3 bases: TGCGCCAGCAGCCAAGATCCGGCGGGAGGCCTAACTTACGAGCAGTACTTC.

The chain carries TRBV2 and TRBJ2-7, with 9 bases aligning to TRBD1. The CDR3 has 18 residues. V was pared by 3 bases and J by 4 bases, with 16 bases of the junction left unmatched. The germline V gene encodes CDR1 SNHLY and CDR2 FYNNEI. DNA for the CDR3: TGTGCCAGCAGTGACACAGGGGGCTTTGCGGGAGAGTTGTACGAGCAGTACTTC. Protein product: CASSDTGGFAGELYEQYF.

This rearrangement joins TRBV28 to TRBJ2-7, with 9 bases aligning to TRBD1. Germline V CDR1 and CDR2: MDHEN, SYDVKM. The ends lost 4 bases at V and 5 bases at J; junction bases unmatched: 12. The CDR3 sequence is 16 residues long. Written as DNA, the CDR3 is TGTGCCAGCAGTTCAGACTACAGGGGGCACGGGAACGAGCAGTACTTC. Translation: CASSSDYRGHGNEQYF.

This chain joins TRBV6-1 and TRBJ2-1; D gene uncertain. Looked up from germline, CDR1 is MNHNS and CDR2 is SASEGT. V gave up 5 bases and J gave up 3 bases, with 8 bases separating them. The CDR3 sequence is 13 residues long. CDR3 sequence (DNA): TGTGCCAGCAGTTCCCGAAGCTACAATGAGCAGTTCTTC. As protein: CASSSRSYNEQFF.

CDR3 DNA: TGTGCCAGCAGCTTAGGGGTTAGGGTAGGAGAGACCCAGTACTTC. The encoded protein is CASSLGVRVGETQYF. The chain combines TRBV7-6 with TRBJ2-5; D gene uncertain. The CDR3 has 15 residues. With 1 base removed from V and 4 bases from J, the gap between germline ends came to 13 bases. The germline gives CDR1 SGHVS, CDR2 FNYEAQ.

This chain links TRBV28 with TRBJ2-5; 10 bases are shared with TRBD1. Losses at the gene ends were 5 bases for V and 1 base for J; bases not matched to a gene: 7. Germline CDR1 and CDR2: MDHEN and SYDVKM. The CDR3 is made up of 16 amino acids. CDR3 in DNA: TGTGCCAGCAGTAACCGGGACAGGGGCCTCCAAGAGACCCAGTACTTC. Encoded protein: CASSNRDRGLQETQYF.

This chain links TRBV7-2 with TRBJ1-2, with 8 positions matching TRBD1. In germline, CDR1 is SGHTA, CDR2 FQGNSA. J lost 8 bases, V lost 5 bases, and 10 bases had no gene match. This CDR3 has 14 residues. In nucleotides, the CDR3 is TGTGCCAGCAGCCACTCCCAGGGGGCAGAAGGCTACACCTTC. Its translation: CASSHSQGAEGYTF.

The chain has TRBV6-5 and TRBJ2-5; D possibly corresponds to TRBD2 (5 bases). Trimming took 0 bases from V and 4 from J, leaving 15 bases between them. The CDR3 runs 16 residues. The V gene's germline CDR1 is MNHEY and CDR2 SVGAGI. The CDR3 spells CASSYSPGRGGETQYF. The CDR3 region has the DNA TGTGCCAGCAGTTACTCACCGGGGAGAGGAGGAGAGACCCAGTACTTC.

The chain has TRBV9 and TRBJ2-1; D is ambiguous. CDR1 is SGDLS, CDR2 YYNGEE, per germline. This CDR3 comprises 12 residues. Deletions cut 1 base from V and 4 bases from J, with 3 bases between. As DNA, the CDR3 is TGTGCCAGCAGCGTAACGTACAATGAGCAGTTCTTC. Translated: CASSVTYNEQFF.

The rearrangement uses TRBV5-1 and TRBJ1-4, with 11 bases aligning to TRBD1. The CDR3 is made up of 16 amino acids. V lost 7 bases to trimming and J lost 7 bases; unmatched junction nucleotides: 12. Per germline, CDR1 SGHRS and CDR2 YFSETQ. CDR3 in DNA: TGCGCCAGCGGAACCAGCCCGGGACAGGGGGTTGAAAAACTGTTTTTT. It yields the protein CASGTSPGQGVEKLFF.

The sample holds a few counts of this clone. The chain carries TRBV6-5 and TRBJ1-2; D ambiguous. V lost 6 bases and J 6 bases, leaving 14 bases between the germline ends. Germline V gene sequence: CDR1 MNHEY, CDR2 SVGAGI. This CDR3 comprises 13 residues. This CDR3 reads CASSKGFRHGYTF. For the CDR3, the DNA is TGTGCCAGCAGCAAGGGTTTTAGGCATGGCTACACCTTC.